The following is a T cell receptor (beta chain) sequence with its context. Its antigen remains undetermined. No base quality information exists; no much larger clone differs at one position. The CDR3 runs 17 residues from the cysteine to the phenylalanine. This entry keeps only the CDR3 DNA: 51 bases, framed from base 1. CDR1 and CDR2 are read off the germline V gene as SGHVS and FNYEAQ. V drops 5 bases and J drops 2 bases, leaving 16 bases in between. TCR sequencing with the immunoSEQ assay provided the T-cell fraction in tumor and uninvolved lung tissue. The authors' analysis ran thus. For survival analysis, patients were divided into high (upper tertile) and low (lower two tertiles) T-cell fraction groups, which were compared by log-rank test. A signed-rank test was used to test paired tumor versus uninvolved lung differences in T-cell fraction. TCRdb stores this immuneACCESS table with in-frame sequences only. Part of the clones is absent; in the studies checked, under half of the shortfall reflects unresolved V genes, and no reason is known for the rest. Clone size and the V and J calls come from that table; the DNA yielded D and trimming. This sample is represented by fewer than 20,000 clones; 60% to 85% of them were singletons. The biggest ten clones account for around 10% of the sample.

Enrollment in ICON was initiated in early 2016, and the last patient was enrolled in the second half of 2018. Fresh tumor and matched uninvolved tissue for in-depth immune analyses, including TCR sequencing, were collected from a subcohort of about 80 patients. No cell sorting was done, and TCR sequencing was instead run on DNA isolated from bulk tissue. This entry belongs to a study of tumor-infiltrating lymphocytes in localized non-small cell lung cancer (dated by TCRdb to about 2021). Looking at the study overall: The cohort covered several histologies, both smokers and never-smokers, and patients whose samples were collected after neoadjuvant chemotherapy. The overall ICON cohort comprised fewer than 170 surgical patients with localized non-small cell lung cancer whose tumors were resected. A total of under 65 patients were part of the paired comparison of immunoSEQ T-cell fraction between tumor and uninvolved lung. Alongside flow cytometry, multiplex immunofluorescence, RNA-seq, exome sequencing and proteomics, TCR sequencing was applied to the same patients as one of several integrated assays. From each patient came resected tumor tissue plus uninvolved lung tissue from that same patient, and the uninvolved lung tissue was described as non-adjacent to the tumor. The research as a whole found: Assay coverage varied across patients depending on available tissue quantity, so only a subset of the cohort had TCR sequencing. Tumor T-cell fraction from TCR sequencing was not associated with recurrence-free survival (p = 0.61). Because different assays used different pieces of the same tissue, intratumor heterogeneity could not be separated from technical variation. The TCR-derived T-cell fraction showed no difference between the flow cytometry-defined immunotypes IM1 (good prognosis) and IM2 (poor prognosis). Higher T cell infiltration in tumors than in uninvolved lung tissue was supported by TCRbeta sequencing, consistent with immunofluorescence CD3 counts.

Rearrangement joined TRBV7-6 to TRBJ1-6; D gene: possibly TRBD1, on 5 matching bases. The clonotype comes from a human donor with non-small cell lung cancer. Sequenced material: lung tumor tissue. The CDR3 protein is CASSPGGGSTYNSPLHF. The nucleotides are TGTGCCAGCAGCCCAGGTGGGGGGTCTACCTATAATTCACCCCTCCACTTT.